The TCR beta chain described here comes from a study of Graves' ophthalmopathy and Graves' hyperthyroidism. Regarding the study as a whole: The study's model predicted ophthalmopathy progression at about 71% sensitivity and 72% to 85% specificity. In blood appeared most of the expanded thyroid clonotypes whose frequency exceeded 0.001.

This clonotype came up many times. Its antigen is unidentified. Germline V CDR1 and CDR2: LNHNV, YYDKDF (reference sequence). The CDR3 spans 11 residues. V dropped 4 bases and J dropped 9 bases, with 9 bases sitting between them. RNA transcripts served as template for amplifying TCR beta CDR3 sequences. After a first-round RT-PCR with HTBI primers, a second-round multiplex PCR was run. TCRdb re-analysed the multiplex PCR reads in MiXCR, keeping a single row per CDR3 protein. The data show about 220,000 distinct CDR3 sequences, 20% to 25% seen once. Pregnant or lactating patients and those with other autoimmune diseases or uncontrolled infections were excluded. The authors diagnosed from clinical symptoms, serum thyroxine, TRAb, thyroid ultrasound and orbital computed tomography.

The V gene is TRBV15, the J gene TRBJ1-1; D is undetermined. This sequence originates from a woman aged 50 to 60 with Graves' ophthalmopathy. The sample was peripheral blood. The CDR3 loop reads CATSNGGKAFF. In nucleotides, the CDR3 is TGTGCCACCAGCAACGGAGGAAAAGCTTTCTTT. Looking up the rest from reference TRBV15 and TRBJ1-1 gives the full variable domain: DAMVIQNPRYQVTQFGKPVTLSCSQTLNHNVMYWYQQKSSQAPKLLFHYYDKDFNNEADTPDNFQSRRPNTSFCFLDIRSPGLGDTAMYLCATSNGGKAFFGQGTRLTVV.